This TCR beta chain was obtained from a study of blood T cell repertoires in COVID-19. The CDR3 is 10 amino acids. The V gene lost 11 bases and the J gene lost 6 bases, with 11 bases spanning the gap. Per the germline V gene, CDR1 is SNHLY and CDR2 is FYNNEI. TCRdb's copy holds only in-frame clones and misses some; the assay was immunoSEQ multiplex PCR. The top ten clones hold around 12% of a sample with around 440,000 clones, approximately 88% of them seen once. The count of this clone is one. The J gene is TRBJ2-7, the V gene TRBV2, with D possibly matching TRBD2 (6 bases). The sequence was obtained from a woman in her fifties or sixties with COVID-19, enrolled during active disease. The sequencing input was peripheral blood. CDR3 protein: CAVVGGEQYF. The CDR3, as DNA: TGTGCCGTAGTGGGGGGCGAGCAGTACTTC.